This T cell receptor beta chain stems from a study of cytomegalovirus exposure and HLA in healthy donors. Study findings and constraints: An analysis that was carried out later associated 16,000 or so TCR beta sequences with HLA alleles at 0.05 false discovery rate.

At sampling all donors were nominally healthy, likely with unrecorded immune exposures. This clone was detected a few times. Its specificity is unknown. Trimming left V 7 bases short and J 4 bases short, with 13 bases between. Germline-derived CDR1 and CDR2 are SNHLY and FYNNEI. The CDR3 is made up of 13 amino acids. Researchers ran the PCR with 60 Vbeta and 13 Jbeta primers. Some clones are missing from TCRdb's copy, which holds only in-frame ones; the method was immunoSEQ multiplex PCR. There are more than 110,000 clones in the sample; 80% occur only once, and 2% to 2.5% lies in the top ten. The chain recombines TRBV2 with TRBJ1-1, with D unclear. The sequence came from a man in his fifties in good health and CMV-seronegative. The source material was PBMCs. CDR3 protein: CASITDPGTEAFF. In DNA, the CDR3 is TGTGCCAGCATCACGGATCCGGGCACTGAAGCTTTCTTT.